This T cell receptor (beta chain) came from a study of shared clonotypes between healthy human individuals. Overall study findings and caveats: Clonotypes which were not shared had lower generation probabilities than clonotypes that all four donors shared.

Details on this clone: Antigen specificity is unknown.

CDR1 and CDR2 (germline): SNHLY, FYNNEI. V lost 7 bases to trimming and J lost 4 bases, with 14 bases between them. This CDR3 has 15 residues. Into CD45RA+ naive and CD45RA-negative memory subsets, the CD4+ cells were split. Libraries were prepared by immunoSEQ multiplex PCR; TCRdb keeps only in-frame clonotypes and omits some of them. The sample lists 950,000 to 1,100,000 clones, about 75% occurring once. Sequenced: memory CD4+ T cells sorted from blood. Subset indicated: CD45RA-negative fraction. The receptor was isolated from a young man in good health. The chain links TRBV2 to TRBJ1-6; tentatively, D is TRBD1 (6 bases). The CDR3 coding sequence is TGTGCCAGCATGGGGGGCAGATATTATAATTCACCCCTCCACTTT. This sequence encodes CASMGGRYYNSPLHF. The full variable domain, rest sourced from reference TRBV2 and TRBJ1-6, is EPEVTQTPSHQVTQMGQEVILRCVPISNHLYFYWYRQILGQKVEFLVSFYNNEISEKSEIFDDQFSVERPDGSNFTLKIRSTKLEDSAMYFCASMGGRYYNSPLHFGNGTRLTVT.